The present T cell receptor (beta chain) was sequenced within a study of T-cell reconstitution after alpha-beta-depleted transplantation in children. Study findings and constraints: Where alpha-beta T cells came from about two months after transplant was reportedly several hundred expanded graft clones. Fresh T-cell production supplied most of the T-cell counts and diversity seen one year after transplant.

Unique molecular identifiers were incorporated when the TCRbeta library was constructed. TCRdb re-called the PCR reads through MiXCR, storing one row per CDR3 protein. This sample has under 250,000 distinct CDR3 sequences, with about 24% found just once. A word on this clonotype: The antigen remains undetermined.

The CDR3 sequence is 14 residues long. Germline V gene sequence: CDR1 MNHEY, CDR2 SVGEGT. With 6 bases clipped from V and 5 bases from J, the junction kept 4 bases outside the gene matches. The sequence derives from a female patient aged 2 to 10 who had a stem cell transplant for congenital amegakaryocytic thrombocytopenia, so the T cells may come from the graft donor. The sequencing used PBMCs, mostly from graft donor cells, collected 360 days after TCRalphabeta/CD19-depleted stem cell transplant. V is TRBV6-2 or TRBV6-3 and J is TRBJ2-7; 13 bases agree with TRBD2. The CDR3 region has the DNA TGTGCCAGCAGGCGGACTAGCGGGAGCCACGAGCAGTACTTC. It translates to CASRRTSGSHEQYF.